Listed here are 20 T cell receptor beta chains from one sample, sequenced in a study of blood T cell repertoires in COVID-19. Repertoires were generated with immunoSEQ multiplex PCR, while TCRdb's copy carries only in-frame clones and drops some. The sample lists 290,000 or so clones; about 85% were seen once. The sample comprised peripheral blood. These receptors were taken from a man aged 18 to 29 with active or convalescent COVID-19.

The rearrangement joins TRBV4-1 to TRBJ1-6; no clear D gene. The CDR3 covers 13 residues. Germline V gives CDR1 MGHRA, CDR2 YSYEKL. The V and J ends lost 1 base and 7 bases respectively, with 5 bases between them. In DNA form, the CDR3 reads TGCGCCAGCAGCCAAGCCATCAATTCACCCCTCCACTTT. It translates to CASSQAINSPLHF.

The CDR3 is CASTRSTAQETQYF. The CDR3 nucleotides are TGTGCCAGCACGCGATCGACAGCCCAAGAGACCCAGTACTTC. The rearrangement uses TRBV6-5 and TRBJ2-5; D is possibly TRBD1 (5 bases). Germline V gene lookup returns CDR1 MNHEY and CDR2 SVGAGI. Trimming pared 7 bases from V and 1 base from J, leaving 13 bases between. The CDR3 sequence is 14 residues long.

This chain uses TRBV2 with TRBJ1-2, with D possibly being TRBD1 (6 bases). The V gene lost 5 bases and the J gene lost 6 bases, with 13 bases spanning the gap. Germline V gene data show CDR1 as SNHLY and CDR2 as FYNNEI. This CDR3 comprises 13 residues. This CDR3 is CASSPGTPNGYTF. Here the CDR3 DNA reads TGTGCCAGCAGTCCCGGGACACCCAATGGCTACACCTTC.

The chain joins TRBV29-1 to TRBJ1-2; 9 nucleotides agree with TRBD1. CDR1 is SQVTM and CDR2 is ANQGSEA in the germline V gene. With 6 bases clipped from V and 4 bases from J, the junction kept 3 bases outside the gene matches. The CDR3 loop spans 12 amino acids. The CDR3 loop is CSVVQGAYGYTF. DNA of the CDR3: TGCAGCGTAGTACAGGGGGCCTATGGCTACACCTTC.

This clone was counted once. The chain employs TRBV5-1 and TRBJ1-2, with D uncertain. This CDR3 comprises 14 residues. V lost 0 bases and J 3 bases, leaving 9 bases between the germline ends. The V gene's germline CDR1 is SGHRS and CDR2 YFSETQ. CDR3 protein: CASSLGQAYYGYTF. Written as DNA, the CDR3 is TGCGCCAGCAGCTTGGGTCAGGCCTACTATGGCTACACCTTC.

This clone appeared a single time. V gene TRBV18 combines with J gene TRBJ2-2; 12 bases are shared with TRBD1. With V trimmed by 4 bases and J by 4 bases, 4 bases remained unmatched. This CDR3 is 16 amino acids long. Germline loops: CDR1 KGHSH, CDR2 LQKENI. CDR3: CASSQGQGATTGELFF. The CDR3 coding sequence is TGTGCCAGCTCACAGGGACAGGGGGCTACCACCGGGGAGCTGTTTTTT.

The rearrangement uses TRBV9 and TRBJ2-7; possible D gene TRBD1, 5 bases. The V end was cut by 0 bases, the J end by 2 bases, with 9 bases between. Germline assignment: CDR1 SGDLS and CDR2 YYNGEE. The CDR3 covers 14 residues. CDR3 DNA sequence: TGTGCCAGCAGCGTAGGCAGGGAAGCCTACGAGCAGTACTTC. It codes for CASSVGREAYEQYF.

This chain joins TRBV9 and TRBJ1-6, with a possible D match to TRBD1 (6 bases). Germline CDR1 reads SGDLS; CDR2 reads YYNGEE. V shed 4 bases and J shed 0 bases, with 11 bases lying between them. This CDR3 contains 16 residues. In DNA form, the CDR3 reads TGTGCCAGCAGCCCCACAGGGAGCTCCTATAATTCACCCCTCCACTTT. Translation: CASSPTGSSYNSPLHF.

The V and J genes are TRBV28 and TRBJ2-2; possible D gene TRBD2, 6 bases. This CDR3 is built from 18 residues. V was trimmed by 4 bases and J by 7 bases, leaving 25 bases between them. Per germline, CDR1 MDHEN and CDR2 SYDVKM. CDR3 bases: TGTGCCAGCAGTTCACCCGTTCTAAAGCCGGGCGGGATCGGGGAGCTGTTTTTT. Translated, it gives CASSSPVLKPGGIGELFF.

This clone has just a few counts. The chain employs TRBV19 and TRBJ2-7; 13 bases agree with TRBD2. With 5 bases clipped from V and 4 bases from J, the junction kept 8 bases outside the gene matches. Germline V gene sequence: CDR1 LNHDA, CDR2 SQIVND (reference sequence). There are 16 residues in the CDR3. The CDR3 DNA follows: TGTGCCAGTAGTTCGCTTGCGACTAGCGGGAGGTACGAGCAGTACTTC. Translating it yields CASSSLATSGRYEQYF.

The count of this clone is one. The chain combines TRBV19 with TRBJ2-7; TRBD2 might be the D (6 bases). Trimming took off 4 bases at V and 5 bases at J, with 21 bases between the two ends. CDR1 is LNHDA, CDR2 SQIVND, per germline (reference sequence). This CDR3 contains 16 residues. CDR3 protein: CASSTRRERNPDEQYF. DNA of the CDR3: TGTGCCAGTAGTACTAGACGGGAGAGAAACCCAGACGAGCAGTACTTC.

In its sample, this clone was seen a few times. The chain has TRBV24-1 and TRBJ2-2, with 10 bases fitting TRBD2. This CDR3 is built from 16 residues. J gave up 4 bases and V 2 bases, and 3 bases lay outside the gene matches. Germline CDR1 KGHDR, CDR2 SFDVKD. The CDR3 spells CATSDYSGRSTGELFF. The CDR3 DNA is TGTGCCACCAGTGATTATAGCGGGAGGTCCACCGGGGAGCTGTTTTTT.

The J gene is TRBJ2-2, the V gene TRBV5-4, with TRBD2 identical over 7 bases. CDR3 length equals 16 residues. Germline assignment: CDR1 SGHNT and CDR2 YYREEE (reference sequence). Trimming took 0 bases from V and 1 from J; bases not matched to a gene: 3. The CDR3: CASSLGVAGNTGELFF. The CDR3 DNA sequence: TGTGCCAGCAGCTTGGGGGTAGCGGGGAACACCGGGGAGCTGTTTTTT.

This chain links TRBV28 with TRBJ2-7; the D gene is possibly TRBD2 (5 bases). Germline CDR1 reads MDHEN; CDR2 reads SYDVKM. The CDR3 is 13 amino acids. With 7 bases removed from V and 5 bases from J, the gap between germline ends came to 15 bases. CDR3 amino acids: CASISEEAHEQYF. DNA of the CDR3: TGTGCCAGCATTTCTGAGGAGGCCCACGAGCAGTACTTC.

The chain has TRBV10-3 and TRBJ2-5; D remains unclear. CDR1 and CDR2 from the germline V gene are ENHRY and SYGVKD. This CDR3 is 15 amino acids long. Trimming removed 6 bases from V and 4 bases from J, with 18 bases in between. In DNA, the CDR3 is TGTGCCATCAGGGCTGTCGGGTTAGCAGCAGAGACCCAGTACTTC. This encodes CAIRAVGLAAETQYF.

This sequence joins TRBV27 and TRBJ2-1, with 10 positions matching TRBD2. Trimming took 2 bases from V and 10 from J; bases not matched to a gene: 11. The germline V gene has CDR1 MNHEY and CDR2 SMNVEV (reference sequence). This CDR3 is built from 16 residues. The CDR3 DNA is TGTGCCAGCAGTTTAACCGGGACTAGCGCCAGACGGGAGCAGTTCTTC. This encodes CASSLTGTSARREQFF.

The V gene is TRBV29-1, the J gene TRBJ1-3; D is unclear. Trimming removed 6 bases from V and 2 bases from J, with 17 bases in between. Germline V lookup: CDR1 SQVTM, CDR2 ANQGSEA. The CDR3 runs 15 residues. This CDR3 is CSVILAGTTGNTIYF. CDR3 nucleotide sequence: TGCAGCGTCATCCTTGCGGGTACCACTGGAAACACCATATATTTT.

The V call is TRBV27, the J call TRBJ2-3; D gene uncertain. The V end lost 1 base, the J end lost 6 bases, and 14 bases lay between the germline ends. In germline, CDR1 is MNHEY, CDR2 SMNVEV (reference sequence). The CDR3 extends over 15 amino acids. The CDR3: CASSLFASEPDTQYF. The CDR3 DNA follows: TGTGCCAGCAGTTTATTTGCATCCGAGCCGGATACGCAGTATTTT.

This clone was observed a single time. The V and J genes are TRBV24-1 and TRBJ2-1; 10 bases are shared with TRBD2. CDR1 KGHDR and CDR2 SFDVKD come from the germline V gene. V lost 6 bases and J lost 2; bases outside the gene matches: 6. This CDR3 is built from 16 residues. DNA of the CDR3: TGTGCCACCAGTAAACCGGGACTAGCGACCTACAATGAGCAGTTCTTC. It yields the protein CATSKPGLATYNEQFF.

The chain links TRBV9 to TRBJ2-2; D unresolved. The germline V gene encodes CDR1 SGDLS and CDR2 YYNGEE. V lost 5 bases and J lost 6, with 8 bases in between. The CDR3 loop spans 12 amino acids. DNA for the CDR3: TGTGCCAGCAGAGCCCTCTCCGGGGAGCTGTTTTTT. This sequence encodes CASRALSGELFF. Full variable domain (rest looked up from reference TRBV9 and TRBJ2-2): DSGVTQTPKHLITATGQRVTLRCSPRSGDLSVYWYQQSLDQGLQFLIQYYNGEERAKGNILERFSAQQFPDLHSELNLSSLELGDSALYFCASRALSGELFFGEGSRLTVL.